These 18 T cell receptor beta chains share one sample of origin, sequenced in a study of T-cell memory formation after mild COVID-19. TCRdb used MiXCR to reprocess the 5' RACE reads, holding one entry per CDR3 protein. The repertoire holds about 140,000 distinct CDR3 sequences, with 11% to 15% as singletons. The sample consisted of PBMCs or a T cell subset sorted from them (not recorded which). These TCRs come from an adult woman who had mild COVID-19 (a few samples of this study predate the infection). Cell type and time point are not known.

This clonotype was counted only a few times. The V gene is TRBV29-1, the J gene TRBJ1-2; a weak D match, TRBD1 (6 bases). The CDR3 is 14 amino acids. The germline CDR1 and CDR2 sequences are SQVTM and ANQGSEA. Trimming took off 6 bases at V and 4 bases at J, with 18 bases between the two ends. DNA of the CDR3: TGCAGCGTGGCGATATCGGACAGTCCCTATGGCTACACCTTC. Encoded protein: CSVAISDSPYGYTF.

The J gene is TRBJ1-2, the V gene TRBV29-1; D unclear. In germline, CDR1 is SQVTM, CDR2 ANQGSEA. The CDR3 has 13 residues. Trimming left V 6 bases short and J 4 bases short, with 15 bases between. CDR3 sequence reads: CSVPWGVSYGYTF. Written as DNA, the CDR3 is TGCAGCGTCCCCTGGGGAGTCAGCTATGGCTACACCTTC.

Only a few counts were recorded for this clonotype. The chain employs TRBV18 and TRBJ2-5; possibly TRBD1 for D (6 bases). The CDR3 runs to 14 residues. Trimming removed 8 bases at V and 11 bases at J, with 24 bases between. Germline CDR1 reads KGHSH; CDR2 reads LQKENI. The CDR3 sequence: CASPTTSGTTGQYF. The CDR3 bases are TGTGCCAGCCCGACAACCTCCGGGACAACCGGTCAGTACTTC. Full variable domain (remainder filled in from reference TRBV18 and TRBJ2-5): NAGVMQNPRHLVRRRGQEARLRCSPMKGHSHVYWYRQLPEEGLKFMVYLQKENIIDESGMPKERFSAEFPKEGPSILRIQQVVRGDSAAYFCASPTTSGTTGQYFGPGTRLLVL.

V usage is TRBV7-3 and J usage is TRBJ2-1, with 8 bases lining up with TRBD2. CDR3 length: 15 residues. Germline V gene sequence: CDR1 SGHTA, CDR2 FQGTGA. With 5 bases clipped from V and 7 bases from J, the junction kept 10 bases outside the gene matches. CDR3 region: CASSTHGGGLNEQFF. The CDR3, as DNA: TGTGCCAGCAGCACCCACGGCGGGGGGTTAAATGAGCAGTTCTTC.

The V and J genes are TRBV20-1 and TRBJ2-2, with 10 positions matching TRBD2. Germline values: CDR1 DFQATT, CDR2 SNEGSKA (reference sequence). The CDR3 contains 15 residues. V dropped 3 bases and J dropped 6; count of bases not matched to a gene: 7. The CDR3, as DNA: TGCAGTGCTAGGTCGTTAGCGGGAGGATCCGGGGAGCTGTTTTTT. Its translation: CSARSLAGGSGELFF.

In its sample, this clonotype was seen many times. The chain combines TRBV4-1 with TRBJ2-5; the match to TRBD2 covers 10 bases. CDR3 size: 18 residues. V dropped 1 base and J dropped 5; count of bases not matched to a gene: 13. Germline loops: CDR1 MGHRA, CDR2 YSYEKL. CDR3 sequence: CASSQGISSGGSRETQYF. DNA of the CDR3: TGCGCCAGCAGCCAAGGGATTTCTAGCGGGGGTTCGAGGGAGACCCAGTACTTC.

This clonotype has more than one count but fewer than ten. The chain recombines TRBV6-5 with TRBJ2-2, with a possible D match to TRBD1 (6 bases). V lost 7 bases to trimming and J lost 6 bases, with 12 bases between them. CDR3 length: 13 residues. The V gene's germline CDR1 is MNHEY and CDR2 SVGAGI. The DNA for the CDR3 is TGTGCCAGCACTTGGGGGCAACCCGGGGAGCTGTTTTTT. This codes for CASTWGQPGELFF.

This clonotype turned up a few times. The gene calls are TRBV2 and TRBJ2-7; unclear D gene. The CDR3 runs 14 residues. CDR1 SNHLY and CDR2 FYNNEI come from the germline V gene. The ends were cut back, 3 bases at V and 4 bases at J, with 13 bases in the middle. The CDR3: CASSELDVPYEQYF. The CDR3 DNA reads as TGTGCCAGCAGTGAGCTGGACGTCCCGTACGAGCAGTACTTC.

This rearrangement joins TRBV24-1 to TRBJ2-5; TRBD2 matches 7 bases. Germline V gene sequence: CDR1 KGHDR, CDR2 SFDVKD. After removal of 0 bases from V and 3 bases from J, the junction contained 6 bases not matched to a gene. CDR3 size: 16 residues. The CDR3 DNA reads as TGTGCCACCAGTGATTTGGTGCCTAGCGGAGAAGAGACCCAGTACTTC. This gives the protein CATSDLVPSGEETQYF.

In this sample, this clonotype turned up a few times. The genes are TRBV7-2 and TRBJ1-4; no definite D call. The CDR3 consists of 12 residues. V was cut by 1 base and J by 7 bases, with 4 bases left in between. Germline CDR1 and CDR2: SGHTA and FQGNSA. The CDR3 region has the DNA TGTGCCAGCAGCTTAGATGTTGAAAAACTGTTTTTT. This translates into CASSLDVEKLFF.

The chain combines TRBV24-1 with TRBJ2-1; perhaps D is TRBD1 or TRBD2 (5 bases each). Germline CDR1 reads KGHDR; CDR2 reads SFDVKD. This CDR3 has 12 residues. V was trimmed by 3 bases and J by 9 bases, leaving 8 bases between them. The CDR3 coding sequence is TGTGCCACCAGTGATCATGGGGGTGAGCAGTTCTTC. Amino acid sequence: CATSDHGGEQFF.

This chain uses TRBV7-6 with TRBJ2-5, with D possibly called TRBD1 or TRBD2 (5 bases each). The CDR3 is 17 amino acids. Trimming stripped 1 base from V and 7 bases from J, with 22 bases between. Per germline, CDR1 SGHVS and CDR2 FNYEAQ. CDR3 sequence: CASSLEGARDPSGTQYF. The CDR3, as DNA: TGTGCCAGCAGCTTAGAAGGGGCGAGGGACCCCTCTGGGACCCAGTACTTC.

The rearrangement joins TRBV7-6 to TRBJ2-7, with D possibly matching TRBD1 (6 bases). With 4 bases removed from V and 7 bases from J, the gap between germline ends came to 26 bases. The CDR3 runs to 17 residues. Germline loops: CDR1 SGHVS, CDR2 FNYEAQ. The CDR3 DNA sequence: TGTGCCAGCAGCTCACCACCACAGGGTCAGAGCCCTTGGGAGCAGTACTTC. Protein: CASSSPPQGQSPWEQYF.

This chain links TRBV12-3 or TRBV12-4 with TRBJ2-1; 14 bases map to TRBD2. After removal of 3 bases from V and 9 bases from J, the junction contained 13 bases not matched to a gene. This CDR3 has 18 residues. Written as DNA, the CDR3 is TGTGCCAGCAGTTTCCCTTCCTCGGGACTAGCGGGAGTGGTTGAGCAGTTCTTC. This encodes CASSFPSSGLAGVVEQFF.

The chain links TRBV6-5 to TRBJ2-2; weak D call: TRBD2 (6 bases). Germline assignment: CDR1 MNHEY and CDR2 SVGAGI. The CDR3 has 16 amino acids. Trimming removed 2 bases at V and 0 bases at J, with 10 bases between. The CDR3 nucleotides read TGTGCCAGCAGTTACGAGGGACTCGCGAACACCGGGGAGCTGTTTTTT. Translated: CASSYEGLANTGELFF.

The rearrangement links TRBV24-1 to TRBJ2-2; weak D call: TRBD1 (5 bases). Germline V gene data show CDR1 as KGHDR and CDR2 as SFDVKD. The CDR3 length is 15 residues. With 3 bases removed from V and 1 base from J, the gap between germline ends came to 8 bases. CDR3 bases: TGTGCCACCAGTGATCGACAGCAGAACACCGGGGAGCTGTTTTTT. Protein: CATSDRQQNTGELFF.

The chain combines TRBV12-3 or TRBV12-4 with TRBJ1-5; D unresolved. The CDR3 is 13 amino acids. V was clipped by 7 bases and J by 2 bases, with 9 bases between them. In DNA form, the CDR3 reads TGTGCCAGCACTTCGGATCGCAATCAGCCCCAGCATTTT. Translating gives CASTSDRNQPQHF.

This clonotype was recorded at least ten times. The chain couples TRBV20-1 to TRBJ2-1; TRBD2 aligns across 9 bases. Germline lookup yields CDR1 DFQATT and CDR2 SNEGSKA (reference sequence). This CDR3 contains 16 residues. V lost 5 bases and J lost 3; bases outside the gene matches: 11. The CDR3 region has the DNA TGCAGTGCTCCCCCGGGGGGCGGGAGGGACTACAATGAGCAGTTCTTC. This gives the protein CSAPPGGGRDYNEQFF.